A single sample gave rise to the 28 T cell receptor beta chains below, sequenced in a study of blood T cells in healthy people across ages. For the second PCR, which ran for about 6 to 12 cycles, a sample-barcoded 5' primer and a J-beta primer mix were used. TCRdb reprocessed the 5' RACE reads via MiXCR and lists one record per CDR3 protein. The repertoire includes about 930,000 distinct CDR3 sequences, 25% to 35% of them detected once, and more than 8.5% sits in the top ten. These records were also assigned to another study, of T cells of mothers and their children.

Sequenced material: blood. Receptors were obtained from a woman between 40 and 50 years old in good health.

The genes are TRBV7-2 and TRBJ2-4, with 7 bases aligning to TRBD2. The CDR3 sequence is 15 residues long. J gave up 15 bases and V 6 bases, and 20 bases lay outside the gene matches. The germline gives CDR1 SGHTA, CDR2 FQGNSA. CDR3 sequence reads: CASRGSGLLYNERYF. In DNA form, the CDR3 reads TGTGCCAGCAGGGGTAGCGGGCTCCTTTACAATGAGCGGTACTTC. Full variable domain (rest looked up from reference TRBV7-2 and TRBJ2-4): GAGVSQSPSNKVTEKGKDVELRCDPISGHTALYWYRQSLGQGLEFLIYFQGNSAPDKSGLPSDRFSAERTGGSVSTLTIQRTQQEDSAVYLCASRGSGLLYNERYFGAGTRLSVL.

The CDR3 DNA is TGTGCCAGCTCACCAATGGGCACCGGGGAGCTGTTTTTT. Translating it yields CASSPMGTGELFF. The chain is built from TRBV18 and TRBJ2-2, with D hard to call. This CDR3 is built from 13 residues. CDR1 is KGHSH, CDR2 LQKENI, per germline. Trimming left V 2 bases short and J 4 bases short, with 5 bases between.

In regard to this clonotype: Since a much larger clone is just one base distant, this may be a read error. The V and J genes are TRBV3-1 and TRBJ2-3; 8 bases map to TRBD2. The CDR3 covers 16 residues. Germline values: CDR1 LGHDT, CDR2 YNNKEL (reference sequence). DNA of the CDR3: TGTGCCAGCAGCCAAGATTACAGCGGGGGAAGGGATACGCGGTATTTT. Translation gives CASSQDYSGGRDTRYF.

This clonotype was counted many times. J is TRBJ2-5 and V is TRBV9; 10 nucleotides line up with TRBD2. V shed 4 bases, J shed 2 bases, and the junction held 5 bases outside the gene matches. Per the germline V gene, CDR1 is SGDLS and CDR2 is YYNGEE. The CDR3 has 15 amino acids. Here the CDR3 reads CASSPTSGVQETQYF. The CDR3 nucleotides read TGTGCCAGCAGCCCTACTAGCGGGGTGCAAGAGACCCAGTACTTC.

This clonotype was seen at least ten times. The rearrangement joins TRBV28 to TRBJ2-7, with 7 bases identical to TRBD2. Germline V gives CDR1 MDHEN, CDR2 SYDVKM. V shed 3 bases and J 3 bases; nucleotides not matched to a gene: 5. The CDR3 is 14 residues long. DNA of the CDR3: TGTGCCAGCAGTTTTGGGAGGGTCATCTACGAGCAGTACTTC. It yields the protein CASSFGRVIYEQYF. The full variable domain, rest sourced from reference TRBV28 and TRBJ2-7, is DVKVTQSSRYLVKRTGEKVFLECVQDMDHENMFWYRQDPGLGLRLIYFSYDVKMKEKGDIPEGYSVSREKKERFSLILESASTNQTSMYLCASSFGRVIYEQYFGPGTRLTVT.

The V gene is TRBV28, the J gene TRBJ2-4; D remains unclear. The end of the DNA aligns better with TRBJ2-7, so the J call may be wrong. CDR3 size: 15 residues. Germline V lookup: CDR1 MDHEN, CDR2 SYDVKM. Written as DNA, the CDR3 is TGTGCCAGCAGTTTATCGGTGGGTTTTACCTACGAGCAGTACTTC. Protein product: CASSLSVGFTYEQYF.

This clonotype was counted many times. The CDR3 region has the DNA TGTGCCAGCAGTTCCCTTGCAGGGGGTCTCGTGCACGAGCAGTACTTC. This encodes CASSSLAGGLVHEQYF. The chain uses TRBV27 and TRBJ2-7; TRBD1 matches 7 bases. V was clipped by 4 bases and J by 5 bases; unmatched bases: 14. This CDR3 is built from 16 residues. The germline V gene encodes CDR1 MNHEY and CDR2 SMNVEV (reference sequence).

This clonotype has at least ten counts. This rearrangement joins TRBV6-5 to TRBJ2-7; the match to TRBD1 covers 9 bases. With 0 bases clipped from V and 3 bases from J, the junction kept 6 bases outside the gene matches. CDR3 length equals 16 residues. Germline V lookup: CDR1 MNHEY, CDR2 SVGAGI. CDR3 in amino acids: CASSYSQGQGFYEQYF. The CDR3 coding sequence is TGTGCCAGCAGTTACTCGCAAGGACAGGGGTTCTACGAGCAGTACTTC.

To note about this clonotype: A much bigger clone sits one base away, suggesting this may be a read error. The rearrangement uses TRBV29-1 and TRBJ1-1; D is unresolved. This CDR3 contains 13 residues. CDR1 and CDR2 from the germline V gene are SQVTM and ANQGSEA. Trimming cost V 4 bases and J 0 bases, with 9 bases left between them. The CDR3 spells CSVARRMNTEAFF. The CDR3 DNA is TGCAGCGTTGCCCGACGGATGAACACTGAAGCTTTCTTT.

CDR3 DNA: TGCGGCGCGACTGGGGGGGGCTCGTACGAGCAGTACTTC. Its translation is CGATGGGSYEQYF. This chain joins TRBV29-1 and TRBJ2-5, with D possibly TRBD2 on 7 matching bases. Judging by the DNA end, TRBJ2-7 fits better; the J call may be wrong. Per the germline V gene, CDR1 is SQVTM and CDR2 is ANQGSEA. This CDR3 has 13 amino acids.

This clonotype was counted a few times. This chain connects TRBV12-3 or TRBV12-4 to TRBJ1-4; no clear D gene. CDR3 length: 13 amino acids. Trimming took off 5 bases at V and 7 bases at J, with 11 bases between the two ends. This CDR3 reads CASSPGYREKLFF. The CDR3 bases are TGTGCCAGCAGTCCGGGGTACCGTGAAAAACTGTTTTTT.

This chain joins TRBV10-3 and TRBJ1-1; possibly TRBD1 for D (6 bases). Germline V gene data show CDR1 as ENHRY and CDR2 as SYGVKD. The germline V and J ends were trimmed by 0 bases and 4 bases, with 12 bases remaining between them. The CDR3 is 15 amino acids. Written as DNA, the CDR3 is TGTGCCATCAGTGAGTCTACAGGGTTAGTCACTGAAGCTTTCTTT. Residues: CAISESTGLVTEAFF.

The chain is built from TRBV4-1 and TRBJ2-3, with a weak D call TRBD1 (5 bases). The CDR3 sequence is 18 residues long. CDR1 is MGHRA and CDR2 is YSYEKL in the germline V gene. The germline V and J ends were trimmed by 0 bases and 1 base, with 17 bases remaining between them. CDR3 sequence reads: CASSQDLRQTSRTDTQYF. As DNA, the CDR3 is TGCGCCAGCAGCCAAGATCTTCGACAGACCAGTCGCACAGATACGCAGTATTTT.

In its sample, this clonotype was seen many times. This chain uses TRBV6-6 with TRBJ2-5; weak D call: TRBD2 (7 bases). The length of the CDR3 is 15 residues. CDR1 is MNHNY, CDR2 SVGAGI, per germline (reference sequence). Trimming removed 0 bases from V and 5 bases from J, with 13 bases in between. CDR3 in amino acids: CASSYSQGRGETQYF. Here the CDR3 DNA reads TGTGCCAGCAGTTACTCCCAGGGGCGGGGGGAGACCCAGTACTTC.

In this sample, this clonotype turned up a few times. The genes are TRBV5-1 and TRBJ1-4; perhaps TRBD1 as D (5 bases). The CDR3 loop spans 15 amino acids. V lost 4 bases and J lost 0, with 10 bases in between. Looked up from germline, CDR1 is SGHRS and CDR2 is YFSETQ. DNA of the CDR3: TGCGCCAGCAGCAAAGGACAAACAACTAATGAAAAACTGTTTTTT. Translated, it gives CASSKGQTTNEKLFF. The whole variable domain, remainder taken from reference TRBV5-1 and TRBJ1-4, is KAGVTQTPRYLIKTRGQQVTLSCSPISGHRSVSWYQQTPGQGLQFLFEYFSETQRNKGNFPGRFSGRQFSNSRSEMNVSTLELGDSALYLCASSKGQTTNEKLFFGSGTQLSVL.

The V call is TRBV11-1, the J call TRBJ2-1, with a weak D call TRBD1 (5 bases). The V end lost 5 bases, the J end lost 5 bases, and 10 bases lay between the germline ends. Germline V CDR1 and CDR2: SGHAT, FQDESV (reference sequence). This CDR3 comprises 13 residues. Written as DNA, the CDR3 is TGTGCCAGCAGCCCAGGGCCTCACAATGAGCAGTTCTTC. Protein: CASSPGPHNEQFF. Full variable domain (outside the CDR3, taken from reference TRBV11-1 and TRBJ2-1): EAEVAQSPRYKITEKSQAVAFWCDPISGHATLYWYRQILGQGPELLVQFQDESVVDDSQLPKDRFSAERLKGVDSTLKIQPAELGDSAMYLCASSPGPHNEQFFGPGTRLTVL.

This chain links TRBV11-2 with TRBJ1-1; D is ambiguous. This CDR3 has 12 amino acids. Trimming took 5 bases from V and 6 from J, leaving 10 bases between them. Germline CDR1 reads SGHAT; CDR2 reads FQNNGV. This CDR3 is CASSHRVSEAFF. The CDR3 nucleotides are TGTGCCAGCAGCCATCGGGTCTCTGAAGCTTTCTTT.

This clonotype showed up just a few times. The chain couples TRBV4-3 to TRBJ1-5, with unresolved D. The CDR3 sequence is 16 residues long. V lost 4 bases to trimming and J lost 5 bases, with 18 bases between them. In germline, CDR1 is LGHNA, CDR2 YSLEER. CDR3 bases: TGCGCCAGCAGCCGACGGCCATCCAACCGATATCAGCCCCAGCATTTT. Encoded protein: CASSRRPSNRYQPQHF.

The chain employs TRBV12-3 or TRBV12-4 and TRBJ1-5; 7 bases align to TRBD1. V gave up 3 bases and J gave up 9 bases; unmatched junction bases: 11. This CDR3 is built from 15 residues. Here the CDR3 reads CASSLHRGLLWPQHF. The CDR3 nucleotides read TGTGCCAGCAGTTTGCACAGGGGCTTGTTGTGGCCCCAGCATTTT.

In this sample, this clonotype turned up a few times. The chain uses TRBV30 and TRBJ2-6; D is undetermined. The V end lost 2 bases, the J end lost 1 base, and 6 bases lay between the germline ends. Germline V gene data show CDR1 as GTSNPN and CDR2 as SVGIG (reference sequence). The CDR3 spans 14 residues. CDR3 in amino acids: CAWSLGSGANVLTF. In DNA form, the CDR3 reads TGTGCCTGGAGTCTGGGGTCTGGGGCCAACGTCCTGACTTTC.

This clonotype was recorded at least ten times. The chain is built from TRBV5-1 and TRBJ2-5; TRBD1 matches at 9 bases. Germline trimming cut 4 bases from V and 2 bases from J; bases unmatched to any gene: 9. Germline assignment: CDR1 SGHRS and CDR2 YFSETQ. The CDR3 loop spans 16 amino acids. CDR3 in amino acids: CASSIGYDRGQETQYF. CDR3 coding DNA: TGCGCCAGCAGCATTGGATATGACAGGGGGCAAGAGACCCAGTACTTC.

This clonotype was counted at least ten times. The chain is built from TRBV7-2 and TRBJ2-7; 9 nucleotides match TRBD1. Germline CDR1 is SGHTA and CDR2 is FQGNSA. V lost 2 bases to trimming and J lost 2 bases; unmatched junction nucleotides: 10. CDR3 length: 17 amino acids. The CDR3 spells CASSLYYIGQGTYEQYF. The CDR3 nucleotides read TGTGCCAGCAGCTTATATTATATAGGACAGGGGACCTACGAGCAGTACTTC.

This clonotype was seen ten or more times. The CDR3 nucleotides read TGTGCCAGCAGCGTAAACGGTCTCTTGGACGAGCAGTACTTC. This gives the protein CASSVNGLLDEQYF. This rearrangement joins TRBV9 to TRBJ2-7; D uncertain. The germline V gene has CDR1 SGDLS and CDR2 YYNGEE. V lost 1 base, J lost 5 bases, and 13 bases lay in between. The CDR3 spans 14 residues.

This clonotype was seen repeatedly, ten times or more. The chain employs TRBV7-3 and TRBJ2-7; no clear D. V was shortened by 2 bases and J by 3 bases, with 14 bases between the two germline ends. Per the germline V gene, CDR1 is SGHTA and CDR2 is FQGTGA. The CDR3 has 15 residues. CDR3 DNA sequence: TGTGCCAGCAGCTTATGGGCAGGCGAGAGCTACGAGCAGTACTTC. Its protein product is CASSLWAGESYEQYF. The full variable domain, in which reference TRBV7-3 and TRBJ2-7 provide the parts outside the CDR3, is GAGVSQTPSNKVTEKGKYVELRCDPISGHTALYWYRQSLGQGPEFLIYFQGTGAADDSGLPNDRFFAVRPEGSVSTLKIQRTERGDSAVYLCASSLWAGESYEQYFGPGTRLTVT.

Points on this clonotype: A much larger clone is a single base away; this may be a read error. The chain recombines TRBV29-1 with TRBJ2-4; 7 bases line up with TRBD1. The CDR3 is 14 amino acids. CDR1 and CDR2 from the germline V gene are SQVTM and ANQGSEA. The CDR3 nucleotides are TGCAGCGTTGTGACAGGGTGGGTTAGTAACATTCGGTACTTC. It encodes CSVVTGWVSNIRYF.

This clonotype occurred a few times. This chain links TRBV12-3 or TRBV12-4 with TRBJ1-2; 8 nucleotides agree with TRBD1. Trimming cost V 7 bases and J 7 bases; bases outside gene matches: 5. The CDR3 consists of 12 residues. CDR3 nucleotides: TGTGCCAGCACTACGACAGGGGTTGGCTACACCTTC. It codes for CASTTTGVGYTF.

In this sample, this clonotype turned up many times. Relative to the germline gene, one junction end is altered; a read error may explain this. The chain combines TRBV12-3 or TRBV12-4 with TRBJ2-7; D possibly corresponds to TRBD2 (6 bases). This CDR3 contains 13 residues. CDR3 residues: CASSLAESYEQYF. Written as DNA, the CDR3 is TGTGCCAGCAGCTTAGCGGAGTCCTACGAGCAGTACTTC.

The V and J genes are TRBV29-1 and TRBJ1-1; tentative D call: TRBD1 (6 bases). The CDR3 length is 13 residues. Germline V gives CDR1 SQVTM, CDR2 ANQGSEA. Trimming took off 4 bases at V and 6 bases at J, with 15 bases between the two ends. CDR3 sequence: CSVAEGQLAEAFF. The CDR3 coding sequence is TGCAGCGTTGCCGAAGGACAGCTAGCTGAAGCTTTCTTT.